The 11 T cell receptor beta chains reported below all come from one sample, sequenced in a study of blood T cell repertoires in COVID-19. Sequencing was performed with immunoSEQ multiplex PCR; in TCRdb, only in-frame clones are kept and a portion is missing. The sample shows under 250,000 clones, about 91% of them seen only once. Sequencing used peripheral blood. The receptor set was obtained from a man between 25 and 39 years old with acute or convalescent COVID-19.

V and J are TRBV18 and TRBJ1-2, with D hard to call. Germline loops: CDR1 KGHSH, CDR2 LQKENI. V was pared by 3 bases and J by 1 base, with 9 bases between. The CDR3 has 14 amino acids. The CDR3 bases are TGTGCCAGCTCACCGATGCAGCGTAACTATGGCTACACCTTC. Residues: CASSPMQRNYGYTF.

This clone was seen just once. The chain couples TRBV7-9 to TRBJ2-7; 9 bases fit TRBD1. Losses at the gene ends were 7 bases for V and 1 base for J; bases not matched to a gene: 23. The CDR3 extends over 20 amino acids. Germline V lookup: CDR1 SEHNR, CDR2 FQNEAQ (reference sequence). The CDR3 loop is CASTFDRWTGEKIGSYEQYF. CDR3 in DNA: TGTGCCAGCACCTTTGACCGATGGACAGGGGAAAAAATTGGATCCTACGAGCAGTACTTC.

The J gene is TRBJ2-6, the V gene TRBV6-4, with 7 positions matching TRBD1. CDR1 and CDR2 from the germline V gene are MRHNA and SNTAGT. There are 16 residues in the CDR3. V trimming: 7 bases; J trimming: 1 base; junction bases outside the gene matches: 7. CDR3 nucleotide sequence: TGTGCCAGCAACAGGACAGGCTTTTCTGGGGCCAACGTCCTGACTTTC. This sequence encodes CASNRTGFSGANVLTF.

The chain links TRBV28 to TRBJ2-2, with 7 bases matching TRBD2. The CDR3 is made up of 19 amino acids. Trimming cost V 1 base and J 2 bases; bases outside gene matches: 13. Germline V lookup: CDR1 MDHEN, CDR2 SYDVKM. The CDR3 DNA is TGTGCCAGCAGTTTATCACCTCCTTCGGGGGGTTCAAACACCGGGGAGCTGTTTTTT. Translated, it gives CASSLSPPSGGSNTGELFF.

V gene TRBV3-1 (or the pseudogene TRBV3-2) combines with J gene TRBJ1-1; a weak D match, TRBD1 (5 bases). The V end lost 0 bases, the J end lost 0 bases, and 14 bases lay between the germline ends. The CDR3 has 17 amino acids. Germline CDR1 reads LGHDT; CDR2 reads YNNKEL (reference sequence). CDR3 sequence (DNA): TGTGCCAGCAGCCAAGATTTTCGGGAGGGGATGAACACTGAAGCTTTCTTT. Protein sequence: CASSQDFREGMNTEAFF.

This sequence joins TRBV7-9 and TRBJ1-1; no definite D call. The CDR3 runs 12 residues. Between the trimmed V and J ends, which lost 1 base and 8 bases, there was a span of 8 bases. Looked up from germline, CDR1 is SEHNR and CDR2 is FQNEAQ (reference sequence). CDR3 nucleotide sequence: TGTGCCAGCAGCTTAGAGGCGGTGGAAGCTTTCTTT. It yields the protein CASSLEAVEAFF.

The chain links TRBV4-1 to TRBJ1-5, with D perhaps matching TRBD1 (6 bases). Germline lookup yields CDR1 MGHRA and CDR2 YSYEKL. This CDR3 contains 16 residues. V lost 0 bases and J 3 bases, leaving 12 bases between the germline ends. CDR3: CASSQDATGLNQPQHF. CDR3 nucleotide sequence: TGCGCCAGCAGCCAAGATGCGACAGGCCTCAATCAGCCCCAGCATTTT.

In DNA, the CDR3 is TGTGCCAGCAGGCCAGGGGAACTGGCTTACTATGGCTACACCTTC. Protein sequence: CASRPGELAYYGYTF. The rearrangement links TRBV5-5 to TRBJ1-2; possible D gene TRBD1, 6 bases. The CDR3 runs to 15 residues. V shed 5 bases and J shed 3 bases, with 17 bases lying between them. The germline gives CDR1 SGHKS, CDR2 YYEKEE (reference sequence).

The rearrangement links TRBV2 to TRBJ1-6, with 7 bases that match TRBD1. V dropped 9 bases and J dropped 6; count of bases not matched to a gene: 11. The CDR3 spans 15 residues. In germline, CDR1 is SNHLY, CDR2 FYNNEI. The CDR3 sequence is CARLKTGTVNSPLHF. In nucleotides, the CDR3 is TGTGCCAGGCTCAAGACAGGGACTGTTAATTCACCCCTCCACTTT.

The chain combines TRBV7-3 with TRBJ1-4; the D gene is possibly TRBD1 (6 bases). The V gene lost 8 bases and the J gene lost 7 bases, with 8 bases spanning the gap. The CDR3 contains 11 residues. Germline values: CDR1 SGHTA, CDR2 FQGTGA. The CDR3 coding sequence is TGTGCCAGCGAGACAGGTGAAAAACTGTTTTTT. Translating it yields CASETGEKLFF.

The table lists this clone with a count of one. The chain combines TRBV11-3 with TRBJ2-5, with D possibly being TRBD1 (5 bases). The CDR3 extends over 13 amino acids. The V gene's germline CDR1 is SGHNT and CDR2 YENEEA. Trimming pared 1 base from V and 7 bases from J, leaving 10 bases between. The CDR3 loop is CASSLGQSGTQYF. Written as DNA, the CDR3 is TGTGCCAGCAGCTTAGGACAGTCCGGGACCCAGTACTTC.